Below are 26 T cell receptor beta chains sequenced from a single sample in a study of blood T cell repertoires in COVID-19. Sequencing was performed with immunoSEQ multiplex PCR; in TCRdb, only in-frame clones are kept and a portion is missing. In the table there are a few hundred thousand clones, around nine tenths of which are singletons. The specimen sequenced was PBMCs or T cells enriched from blood (not recorded which). These receptors were obtained from a woman aged 45-60 years who had recovered from COVID-19.

V is TRBV19 and J is TRBJ2-2; no clear D. V was shortened by 2 bases and J by 3 bases, with 4 bases between the two germline ends. The CDR3 runs 13 residues. Looked up from germline, CDR1 is LNHDA and CDR2 is SQIVND (reference sequence). The CDR3 reads CASSILDTGELFF. The CDR3 DNA is TGTGCCAGTAGTATACTAGACACCGGGGAGCTGTTTTTT.

CDR3 region: CASSLANRDQNGYTF. CDR3 coding DNA: TGTGCCAGCAGCTTAGCTAACCGGGATCAAAATGGCTACACCTTC. This sequence joins TRBV7-2 and TRBJ1-2; D not resolved. Trimming took 0 bases from V and 6 from J, leaving 14 bases between them. The CDR3 covers 15 residues. The V gene's germline CDR1 is SGHTA and CDR2 FQGNSA.

V and J are TRBV7-2 and TRBJ1-3; 10 nucleotides agree with TRBD1. Unmatched junction bases numbered 4, after V lost 2 bases and J lost 3 bases. Germline V lookup: CDR1 SGHTA, CDR2 FQGNSA. The CDR3 totals 16 residues. DNA of the CDR3: TGTGCCAGCAGCTTATACGGGACAGGGGTTGGAAACACCATATATTTT. Protein sequence: CASSLYGTGVGNTIYF. The full variable domain, with the rest looked up from reference TRBV7-2 and TRBJ1-3, is GAGVSQSPSNKVTEKGKDVELRCDPISGHTALYWYRQSLGQGLEFLIYFQGNSAPDKSGLPSDRFSAERTGGSVSTLTIQRTQQEDSAVYLCASSLYGTGVGNTIYFGEGSWLTVV.

This clone was seen just once. The chain recombines TRBV7-3 with TRBJ2-1; no definite D call. The germline CDR1 and CDR2 sequences are SGHTA and FQGTGA. This CDR3 region has 14 residues. V lost 3 bases and J lost 8, with 14 bases in between. The CDR3 reads CASSFQGRMDEQFF. The DNA of the CDR3 is TGTGCCAGCAGCTTTCAAGGCAGGATGGATGAGCAGTTCTTC.

The chain couples TRBV15 to TRBJ1-4; 7 bases match TRBD1. CDR1 is LNHNV and CDR2 is YYDKDF in the germline V gene (reference sequence). This CDR3 contains 15 residues. After removal of 5 bases from V and 3 bases from J, the junction contained 6 bases not matched to a gene. This chain's CDR3 is CATSARGQSNEKLFF. DNA for the CDR3: TGTGCCACCAGCGCCCGGGGACAGTCTAATGAAAAACTGTTTTTT.

V is TRBV28 and J is TRBJ1-5; maybe TRBD1 (5 bases). Germline assignment: CDR1 MDHEN and CDR2 SYDVKM. Trimming pared 5 bases from V and 6 bases from J, leaving 17 bases between. This CDR3 contains 15 residues. The CDR3 bases are TGTGCCAGCAGTCCCCCGGCAGGGAGGGGTCAGCCCCAGCATTTT. Translated: CASSPPAGRGQPQHF.

Concerning this clone itself: The sample contains more than one DNA sequence encoding this CDR3. J is TRBJ1-1 and V is TRBV4-3, with TRBD1 as a possible D gene (6 bases). Germline values: CDR1 LGHNA, CDR2 YSLEER. V lost 3 bases and J lost 0, with 11 bases in between. This CDR3 has 15 amino acids. The CDR3 protein is CASSQGTGMNTEAFF. In DNA, the CDR3 is TGCGCCAGCAGCCAGGGAACAGGGATGAACACTGAAGCTTTCTTT.

The J gene is TRBJ1-2, the V gene TRBV30; TRBD1 is a possible D gene (5 bases). The CDR3 runs 14 residues. Germline values: CDR1 GTSNPN, CDR2 SVGIG (reference sequence). With 3 bases removed from V and 2 bases from J, the gap between germline ends came to 13 bases. DNA for the CDR3: TGTGCCTGGAGACTCCGGGGGAGCAACTATGGCTACACCTTC. Its translation: CAWRLRGSNYGYTF.

This clone was observed once. The chain has TRBV9 and TRBJ2-7; 7 bases are a match to TRBD2. Germline values: CDR1 SGDLS, CDR2 YYNGEE. This CDR3 is 16 amino acids long. The junction had 6 bases not matched to a gene; V was cut back by 0 bases and J by 0 bases. The CDR3 bases are TGTGCCAGCAGCGTAGATGCGGGGGTAAGCTCCTACGAGCAGTACTTC. Encoded protein: CASSVDAGVSSYEQYF.

V usage is TRBV2 and J usage is TRBJ2-3, with 7 bases aligning to TRBD2. From germline, CDR1 is SNHLY and CDR2 FYNNEI. The CDR3 length is 15 residues. With V trimmed by 7 bases and J by 0 bases, 7 bases remained unmatched. CDR3 region: CASTLAGVSTDTQYF. The CDR3 DNA is TGTGCCAGCACTCTTGCGGGGGTAAGCACAGATACGCAGTATTTT.

This clone was seen once. This chain uses TRBV20-1 with TRBJ1-1; tentatively, D is TRBD1 (6 bases). Germline CDR1 DFQATT, CDR2 SNEGSKA (reference sequence). Trimming removed 2 bases from V and 8 bases from J, with 9 bases in between. The CDR3 covers 11 residues. CDR3 in DNA: TGCAGTGCTAGAATCGACAGGGAAGCTTTCTTT. Translated: CSARIDREAFF.

The gene calls are TRBV7-2 and TRBJ1-2; 8 bases fit TRBD1. V trimming: 3 bases; J trimming: 8 bases; junction bases outside the gene matches: 5. This CDR3 is built from 13 residues. Germline CDR1 and CDR2: SGHTA and FQGNSA. As DNA, the CDR3 is TGTGCCAGCAGCTTTGGACAGGGTGGAGGCTACACCTTC. Protein product: CASSFGQGGGYTF.

The rearrangement links TRBV7-2 to TRBJ2-1, with unresolved D. Germline assignment: CDR1 SGHTA and CDR2 FQGNSA. The V end was cut by 0 bases, the J end by 6 bases, with 12 bases between. The CDR3 extends over 15 amino acids. The CDR3 coding sequence is TGTGCCAGCAGCTTAGCGCGCTTTAATACCAATGAGCAGTTCTTC. Encoded protein: CASSLARFNTNEQFF.

The chain employs TRBV19 and TRBJ1-5; D gene unclear. Germline lookup yields CDR1 LNHDA and CDR2 SQIVND (reference sequence). Between the trimmed V and J ends, which lost 3 bases and 1 base, there was a span of 22 bases. There are 19 residues in the CDR3. The CDR3 here is CASSIDGDLKFLSNQPQHF. CDR3 nucleotides: TGTGCCAGTAGTATTGACGGGGATCTGAAATTTCTGAGCAATCAGCCCCAGCATTTT. The full variable domain, completed using reference TRBV19 and TRBJ1-5, is DGGITQSPKYLFRKEGQNVTLSCEQNLNHDAMYWYRQDPGQGLRLIYYSQIVNDFQKGDIAEGYSVSREKKESFPLTVTSAQKNPTAFYLCASSIDGDLKFLSNQPQHFGDGTRLSIL.

The chain uses TRBV7-6 and TRBJ1-4; perhaps TRBD1 as D (5 bases). There are 18 residues in the CDR3. Germline values: CDR1 SGHVS, CDR2 FNYEAQ. V lost 3 bases and J lost 0, with 17 bases in between. The CDR3 DNA follows: TGTGCCAGCAGCTTGTACAGGAGAAACCTGGCAACTAATGAAAAACTGTTTTTT. This codes for CASSLYRRNLATNEKLFF.

The chain combines TRBV10-3 with TRBJ2-5; TRBD1 matches at 7 bases. The CDR3 runs to 14 residues. The germline CDR1 and CDR2 sequences are ENHRY and SYGVKD. The J segment lost 5 bases and the V segment lost 4 bases, leaving 7 bases of the junction unmatched. CDR3 loop: CAISGETGLETQYF. As DNA, the CDR3 is TGTGCCATCAGTGGAGAGACAGGGTTGGAGACCCAGTACTTC.

CDR3 nucleotides: TGTGCCAGCAGCCGGGGTCCCGAGGGCTCCTACGAGCAGTACTTC. It encodes CASSRGPEGSYEQYF. The rearrangement links TRBV7-6 to TRBJ2-7; D perhaps matches TRBD2 (5 bases). The CDR3 has 15 residues. Germline CDR1 reads SGHVS; CDR2 reads FNYEAQ. V was trimmed by 5 bases and J by 0 bases, leaving 14 bases between them.

The chain employs TRBV5-1 and TRBJ2-1; a weak D match, TRBD2 (6 bases). V was trimmed by 0 bases and J by 7 bases, leaving 14 bases between them. This CDR3 is built from 15 residues. Germline V gives CDR1 SGHRS, CDR2 YFSETQ. CDR3 coding DNA: TGCGCCAGCAGCTTGGCTCCGCTAGCGAGTAATGAGCAGTTCTTC. Amino acids: CASSLAPLASNEQFF.

This clone has only one observation. The rearrangement uses TRBV24-1 and TRBJ1-2; possibly TRBD1 for D (6 bases). Germline CDR1 reads KGHDR; CDR2 reads SFDVKD. The CDR3 has 17 residues. Trimming shortened V by 5 bases and J by 0 bases, and 18 bases separated the two germline ends. The CDR3 is CATSGGGTGGSNYGYTF. CDR3 coding DNA: TGTGCCACCAGTGGGGGGGGCACCGGAGGCTCTAACTATGGCTACACCTTC.

The chain recombines TRBV2 with TRBJ2-2; TRBD2 matches 7 bases. There are 16 residues in the CDR3. V lost 4 bases and J lost 4; bases outside the gene matches: 9. Germline lookup yields CDR1 SNHLY and CDR2 FYNNEI. The CDR3 nucleotides read TGTGCCAGCAGTGTGACGGCGGGGGAGGGCACCGGGGAGCTGTTTTTT. Residues: CASSVTAGEGTGELFF.

This clone was recorded a few times. V usage is TRBV5-1 and J usage is TRBJ1-5; weak D call: TRBD1 (6 bases). CDR1 is SGHRS, CDR2 YFSETQ, per germline. CDR3 length: 15 amino acids. The V end was cut by 4 bases, the J end by 7 bases, with 18 bases between. The CDR3 here is CASSLEGDPLQPQHF. The DNA of the CDR3 is TGCGCCAGCAGCCTGGAGGGGGACCCTCTGCAGCCCCAGCATTTT.

V gene TRBV6-2 or TRBV6-3 combines with J gene TRBJ2-1; maybe TRBD2 (6 bases). This CDR3 contains 15 residues. CDR1 and CDR2 from the germline V gene are MNHEY and SVGEGT. V gave up 5 bases and J gave up 5 bases, with 16 bases separating them. The CDR3 spells CASSRGGTPNNEQFF. CDR3 in DNA: TGTGCCAGCAGTCGTGGGGGGACCCCTAACAATGAGCAGTTCTTC.

V is TRBV7-2 and J is TRBJ1-2; tentative D call: TRBD1 (5 bases). The CDR3 totals 13 residues. Per germline, CDR1 SGHTA and CDR2 FQGNSA. Trimming left V 4 bases short and J 4 bases short, with 10 bases between. The CDR3 protein is CASSSPGGYGYTF. CDR3 bases: TGTGCCAGCAGCTCACCCGGGGGCTATGGCTACACCTTC.

The V gene is TRBV20-1, the J gene TRBJ1-1; 7 bases align to TRBD1. The CDR3 has 12 amino acids. Per germline, CDR1 DFQATT and CDR2 SNEGSKA (reference sequence). V shed 3 bases, J shed 5 bases, and the junction held 3 bases outside the gene matches. The CDR3 region is CSASDRVTEAFF. As DNA, the CDR3 is TGCAGTGCTAGTGACAGGGTAACTGAAGCTTTCTTT.

This chain joins TRBV11-3 and TRBJ2-5; 10 nucleotides match TRBD2. Germline lookup yields CDR1 SGHNT and CDR2 YENEEA. Unmatched junction bases numbered 10, after V lost 5 bases and J lost 7 bases. The CDR3 sequence is 15 residues long. The CDR3 protein is CASSPAGGPWGTQYF. The DNA for the CDR3 is TGTGCCAGCAGCCCAGCGGGGGGGCCTTGGGGGACCCAGTACTTC. Looking up the rest from reference TRBV11-3 and TRBJ2-5 gives the full variable domain: EAGVVQSPRYKIIEKKQPVAFWCNPISGHNTLYWYLQNLGQGPELLIRYENEEAVDDSQLPKDRFSAERLKGVDSTLKIQPAELGDSAVYLCASSPAGGPWGTQYFGPGTRLLVL.

As for this clone: Distinct nucleotide sequences in the sample also encode this CDR3. The CDR3 coding sequence is TGTGCCAGCAGCCCGACAAAAGACTATGGCTACACCTTC. Protein product: CASSPTKDYGYTF. V gene TRBV3-1 (or the pseudogene TRBV3-2) combines with J gene TRBJ1-2; D unresolved. Per germline, CDR1 LGHDT and CDR2 YNNKEL (reference sequence). Trimming stripped 4 bases from V and 3 bases from J, with 9 bases between. The CDR3 runs 13 residues.